This entry describes one T cell receptor (beta chain). Its antigen is undetermined. These data originate in a study of cytomegalovirus exposure and HLA in healthy donors. Study conclusions and caveats: The study flagged about 150 TCR beta chains as cytomegalovirus-associated. Rarity held for most TCR sequences, but there were some public TCRs that occurred in many donors. According to a later analysis, TCR clusters from the first cohort tended to co-occur in the 110 or so validation repertoires.

V lost 0 bases and J lost 5; bases outside the gene matches: 5. Germline V CDR1 and CDR2: SGDLS, YYNGEE. This CDR3 has 15 residues. Clones were sequenced by immunoSEQ multiplex PCR, and TCRdb holds only the in-frame ones, with some missing. The sample includes approximately 100,000 clones, approximately 93% of them seen just once. Sequencing input: PBMCs. The V and J genes are TRBV9 and TRBJ2-5; 9 bases align to TRBD2. This clonotype was obtained from a woman in her 30s in good health and CMV-seropositive. The CDR3 DNA reads as TGTGCCAGCAGCGTAGTGGCGGGAGGGGTGGAGACCCAGTACTTC. It specifies CASSVVAGGVETQYF.